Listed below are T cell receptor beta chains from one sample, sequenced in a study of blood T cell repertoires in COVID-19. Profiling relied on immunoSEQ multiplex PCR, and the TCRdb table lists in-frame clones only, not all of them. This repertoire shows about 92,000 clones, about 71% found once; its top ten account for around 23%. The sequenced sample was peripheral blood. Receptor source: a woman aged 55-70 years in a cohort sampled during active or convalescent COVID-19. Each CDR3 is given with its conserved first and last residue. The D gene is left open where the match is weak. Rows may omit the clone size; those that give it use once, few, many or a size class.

cdr3_nt: TGTGCCAGCAGCCTTTTTCGGACAGGGGCTGAAAAACTGTTTTTT
cdr3_aa: CASSLFRTGAEKLFF
d_call: TRBD1
v_call: TRBV3-1/TRBV3-2
clone_size: -
j_call: TRBJ1-4

cdr3_nt: TGTGCCAGCAGTTGGGGCGGGGGGATATACTCTGGAAACACCATATATTTT
cdr3_aa: CASSWGGGIYSGNTIYF
d_call: -
v_call: TRBV6-2/TRBV6-3
clone_size: -
j_call: TRBJ1-3

cdr3_nt: TGTGCCAGTAGTGTGACAGGGGTCAATGAGCAGTTCTTC
cdr3_aa: CASSVTGVNEQFF
d_call: TRBD1
v_call: TRBV19
clone_size: once
j_call: TRBJ2-1

cdr3_nt: TGTGCCAGCAGCCTACTTGGGGGGGGATACACCGGGGAGCTGTTTTTT
cdr3_aa: CASSLLGGGYTGELFF
d_call: TRBD2
v_call: TRBV7-2
clone_size: few
j_call: TRBJ2-2

cdr3_nt: TGTGCCAGCAGCACACAATACGCGGGGGGGCGGGAGACCCAGTACTTC
cdr3_aa: CASSTQYAGGRETQYF
d_call: TRBD2
v_call: TRBV7-2
clone_size: few
j_call: TRBJ2-5

cdr3_nt: TGCGCCAGCCCCTTGCTATATAGCAATCAGCCCCAGCATTTT
cdr3_aa: CASPLLYSNQPQHF
d_call: -
v_call: TRBV23-1
clone_size: -
j_call: TRBJ1-5

cdr3_nt: TGTGCCAGCAGAAACTATCTCGAAAAACTGTTTTTT
cdr3_aa: CASRNYLEKLFF
d_call: -
v_call: TRBV28
clone_size: once
j_call: TRBJ1-4

cdr3_nt: TGTGCCAGTAGTATAGGCACAGGGGGCTACAATGAGCAGTTCTTC
cdr3_aa: CASSIGTGGYNEQFF
d_call: TRBD1
v_call: TRBV19
clone_size: -
j_call: TRBJ2-1

cdr3_nt: TGTGCCAGCACCCCAGATTATGGCACAGATACGCAGTATTTT
cdr3_aa: CASTPDYGTDTQYF
d_call: -
v_call: TRBV2
clone_size: -
j_call: TRBJ2-3

cdr3_nt: TGCGCCAGCAGCCAACGGCCAGCGACAGGGGGCAGGGGGGAGCTGTTTTTT
cdr3_aa: CASSQRPATGGRGELFF
d_call: TRBD1
v_call: TRBV5-1
clone_size: -
j_call: TRBJ2-2

cdr3_nt: TGTGCCAGCAGTGAACAGACTAACTATGGCTACACCTTC
cdr3_aa: CASSEQTNYGYTF
d_call: -
v_call: TRBV6-1
clone_size: -
j_call: TRBJ1-2

cdr3_nt: TGCGCCAGCAGCTTGGGCCGGCCCAGGGTCTCACCCCTCCACTTT
cdr3_aa: CASSLGRPRVSPLHF
d_call: -
v_call: TRBV5-1
clone_size: -
j_call: TRBJ1-6

cdr3_nt: TGTGCCAGCAGGAAGGGGACAGCGAACACCGGGGAGCTGTTTTTT
cdr3_aa: CASRKGTANTGELFF
d_call: TRBD1
v_call: TRBV27
clone_size: many
j_call: TRBJ2-2

cdr3_nt: TGTGCCAGCAGCCCGGGACAGGGTGGCGCAGCCAAAAACATTCAGTACTTC
cdr3_aa: CASSPGQGGAAKNIQYF
d_call: TRBD1
v_call: TRBV4-2
clone_size: -
j_call: TRBJ2-4

cdr3_nt: TGTGCCAGCTCGTCCGACAGACTTGGCTACACCTTC
cdr3_aa: CASSSDRLGYTF
d_call: -
v_call: TRBV18
clone_size: -
j_call: TRBJ1-2

cdr3_nt: TGCGCCAGCAGCTCGTCGGCAGGGGTGTACTTC
cdr3_aa: CASSSSAGVYF
d_call: -
v_call: TRBV5-1
clone_size: -
j_call: TRBJ2-7

cdr3_nt: TGCAGCGTGGGCCAGGGGGTGGCCTACAATGAGCAGTTCTTC
cdr3_aa: CSVGQGVAYNEQFF
d_call: TRBD1
v_call: TRBV29-1
clone_size: -
j_call: TRBJ2-1

cdr3_nt: TGTGCCACCCGGACTAGCGGGGGGCGGGATGAGCAGTTCTTC
cdr3_aa: CATRTSGGRDEQFF
d_call: TRBD2
v_call: TRBV7-9
clone_size: -
j_call: TRBJ2-1

cdr3_nt: TGTGCCAGCAGCTTAGGGGGACAGGGGGCAGGCGAGCAGTACTTC
cdr3_aa: CASSLGGQGAGEQYF
d_call: TRBD1
v_call: TRBV7-6
clone_size: -
j_call: TRBJ2-7

cdr3_nt: TGCGCCAGCAGCTTGGTCCCGGGACAGAGACCTAATGAAAAACTGTTTTTT
cdr3_aa: CASSLVPGQRPNEKLFF
d_call: TRBD1
v_call: TRBV5-1
clone_size: -
j_call: TRBJ1-4

cdr3_nt: TGTGCCAGCAGACAGGGGACCCTCTACGAGCAGTACTTC
cdr3_aa: CASRQGTLYEQYF
d_call: TRBD1
v_call: TRBV12-3/TRBV12-4
clone_size: -
j_call: TRBJ2-7

cdr3_nt: TGTGCCAGCAGTGAAGGTGGGGCTAGCACAGATACGCAGTATTTT
cdr3_aa: CASSEGGASTDTQYF
d_call: -
v_call: TRBV25-1
clone_size: once
j_call: TRBJ2-3

cdr3_nt: TGTGCCAGCAGCCAGACACGGGGGGGCCTACCGAACACCGGGGAGCTGTTTTTT
cdr3_aa: CASSQTRGGLPNTGELFF
d_call: TRBD2
v_call: TRBV11-2
clone_size: -
j_call: TRBJ2-2

cdr3_nt: TGTGCCAGCAGCTTAGTAAGGGGCCTCACCTACGAGCAGTACTTC
cdr3_aa: CASSLVRGLTYEQYF
d_call: -
v_call: TRBV7-2
clone_size: -
j_call: TRBJ2-7

cdr3_nt: TGTGCCAGTAGTAGAGACAGGGGCTATGGCTACACCTTC
cdr3_aa: CASSRDRGYGYTF
d_call: TRBD1
v_call: TRBV19
clone_size: -
j_call: TRBJ1-2

cdr3_nt: TGCGCCAGCAGTGAGTCTTCAGGGGGTGAAGATACGCAGTATTTT
cdr3_aa: CASSESSGGEDTQYF
d_call: TRBD1
v_call: TRBV10-1
clone_size: -
j_call: TRBJ2-3

cdr3_nt: TGCAGCGTTCTCCGACAGGGGGTCCCGAGGGACACCGGGGAGCTGTTTTTT
cdr3_aa: CSVLRQGVPRDTGELFF
d_call: TRBD1
v_call: TRBV29-1
clone_size: -
j_call: TRBJ2-2

cdr3_nt: TGTGCCAGCAGTGAAGCCATGTCGGGTCCAGCCAAAAACATTCAGTACTTC
cdr3_aa: CASSEAMSGPAKNIQYF
d_call: -
v_call: TRBV2
clone_size: -
j_call: TRBJ2-4

cdr3_nt: TGTGCCAGCCGGGGACAGGGGGAACGTCAGCCCCAGCATTTT
cdr3_aa: CASRGQGERQPQHF
d_call: TRBD1
v_call: TRBV27
clone_size: few
j_call: TRBJ1-5

cdr3_nt: TGCGCCAGCAGCCACAGGGACTCCTACGAGCAGTACTTC
cdr3_aa: CASSHRDSYEQYF
d_call: -
v_call: TRBV5-1
clone_size: -
j_call: TRBJ2-7

cdr3_nt: TGTGCCAGCAGCTTAGCGACTGTCACTCTAGATACGCAGTATTTT
cdr3_aa: CASSLATVTLDTQYF
d_call: -
v_call: TRBV7-2
clone_size: few
j_call: TRBJ2-3

cdr3_nt: TGTGCCAGCAGATCCAGGAAGGGGCCACATCAGCCCCAGCATTTT
cdr3_aa: CASRSRKGPHQPQHF
d_call: -
v_call: TRBV6-5
clone_size: -
j_call: TRBJ1-5

cdr3_nt: TGTGCCAGCAGTTTATCAGGGGGTGGCGAAAAACTGTTTTTT
cdr3_aa: CASSLSGGGEKLFF
d_call: -
v_call: TRBV27
clone_size: -
j_call: TRBJ1-4

cdr3_nt: TGCGCCAGCAGCCAAGATCTTCGGGACAGGGGACTAGGGTCCTCCGGAAACACCATATATTTT
cdr3_aa: CASSQDLRDRGLGSSGNTIYF
d_call: TRBD1
v_call: TRBV4-1
clone_size: -
j_call: TRBJ1-3

cdr3_nt: TGTGCCTGGAGTGTTGGCGGGGGTTCGGGCACCGGGGAGCTGTTTTTT
cdr3_aa: CAWSVGGGSGTGELFF
d_call: TRBD2
v_call: TRBV30
clone_size: -
j_call: TRBJ2-2

cdr3_nt: TGTGCCAGTAAGATTCCGCCGGGGACTAGCGGGGCTGGAACCGGGGAGCTGTTTTTT
cdr3_aa: CASKIPPGTSGAGTGELFF
d_call: TRBD2
v_call: TRBV19
clone_size: -
j_call: TRBJ2-2

cdr3_nt: TGTGCCAGCAGTCGCACTAGCGGTTATGCCTACGAGCAGTACTTC
cdr3_aa: CASSRTSGYAYEQYF
d_call: TRBD2
v_call: TRBV27
clone_size: -
j_call: TRBJ2-7

cdr3_nt: TGTGCCGCGAGGCAATCAGGGGGCAACACTGAAGCTTTCTTT
cdr3_aa: CAARQSGGNTEAFF
d_call: TRBD1
v_call: TRBV19
clone_size: -
j_call: TRBJ1-1

cdr3_nt: TGTGCCAGCAGTGAAAATGGGGTGGGGACTAGCGGCTACGAGCAGTACTTC
cdr3_aa: CASSENGVGTSGYEQYF
d_call: TRBD2
v_call: TRBV6-1
clone_size: -
j_call: TRBJ2-7

cdr3_nt: TGTGCCAGCAGGCAACCTGGGCCCAACGAGCAGTACTTC
cdr3_aa: CASRQPGPNEQYF
d_call: -
v_call: TRBV6-5
clone_size: once
j_call: TRBJ2-7

cdr3_nt: TGCGCCAGCAGCCCCAGGGGGGATTCACCCCTCCACTTT
cdr3_aa: CASSPRGDSPLHF
d_call: TRBD1
v_call: TRBV4-3
clone_size: -
j_call: TRBJ1-6

cdr3_nt: TGTGCCAGCAGCCCTCGACAGGGGAATGAGCAGTTCTTC
cdr3_aa: CASSPRQGNEQFF
d_call: TRBD1
v_call: TRBV7-2
clone_size: once
j_call: TRBJ2-1

cdr3_nt: TGTGCCAGCAGCCCGGGCCCGGGGGGGGGAGGGATGAGCACAGATACGCAGTATTTT
cdr3_aa: CASSPGPGGGGMSTDTQYF
d_call: TRBD2
v_call: TRBV7-8
clone_size: -
j_call: TRBJ2-3

cdr3_nt: TGCGCCAGCAGCTTAAGACAGGGCGCCTACGAGCAGTACTTC
cdr3_aa: CASSLRQGAYEQYF
d_call: TRBD1
v_call: TRBV5-1
clone_size: -
j_call: TRBJ2-7

cdr3_nt: TGTGCCAGCAGCTTAGATGGGGACAGGGCCTCGAGTGAGTACTTC
cdr3_aa: CASSLDGDRASSEYF
d_call: TRBD1
v_call: TRBV11-2
clone_size: -
j_call: TRBJ2-5